This T cell receptor beta chain was captured by sequencing in a study of a mutant IDH1 vaccine in newly diagnosed glioma. At the level of the study: Patients were started on vaccination 4-6 weeks after radiotherapy alone, or with temozolomide cycles.

Using immunoSEQ multiplex PCR, the repertoire was profiled, and TCRdb retains in-frame clones only, with some absent. Of roughly 120,000 clones listed, around four fifths are singletons. This clone was counted once. No antigen is known for it. This CDR3 comprises 12 residues. In germline, CDR1 is ENHRY, CDR2 SYGVKD. V lost 7 bases and J 5 bases, leaving 11 bases between the germline ends. Described time point: week 11, during vaccination. Vaccination used 300 ug of mutant IDH1 20-mer peptide per dose, with topical imiquimod. The chain is built from TRBV10-3 and TRBJ2-5, with TRBD1 as a possible D gene (5 bases). The sequence derives from a man aged 35 to 55 with glioma. This material consisted of PBMCs, taken from a glioma patient whose treatment included an IDH1 peptide vaccine. The DNA for the CDR3 is TGTGCCATCATGGGGCTAGGGGAGACCCAGTACTTC. Translated, it gives CAIMGLGETQYF.